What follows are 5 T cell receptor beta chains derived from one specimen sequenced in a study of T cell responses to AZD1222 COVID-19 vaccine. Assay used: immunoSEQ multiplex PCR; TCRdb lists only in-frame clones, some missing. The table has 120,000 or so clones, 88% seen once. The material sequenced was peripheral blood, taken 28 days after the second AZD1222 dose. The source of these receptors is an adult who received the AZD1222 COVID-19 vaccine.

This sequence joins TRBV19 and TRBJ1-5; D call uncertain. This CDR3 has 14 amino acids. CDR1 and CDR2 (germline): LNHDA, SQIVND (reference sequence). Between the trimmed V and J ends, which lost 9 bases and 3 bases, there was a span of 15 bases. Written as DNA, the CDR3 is TGTGCCAGCGAGGTGGGCCTGGACAATCAGCCCCAGCATTTT. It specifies CASEVGLDNQPQHF.

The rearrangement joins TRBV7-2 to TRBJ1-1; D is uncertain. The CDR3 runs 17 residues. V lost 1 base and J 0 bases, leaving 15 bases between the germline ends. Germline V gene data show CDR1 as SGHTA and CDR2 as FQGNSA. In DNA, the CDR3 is TGTGCCAGCAGCTTAGGAGGAGGTTCCGTACTGAACACTGAAGCTTTCTTT. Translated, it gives CASSLGGGSVLNTEAFF.

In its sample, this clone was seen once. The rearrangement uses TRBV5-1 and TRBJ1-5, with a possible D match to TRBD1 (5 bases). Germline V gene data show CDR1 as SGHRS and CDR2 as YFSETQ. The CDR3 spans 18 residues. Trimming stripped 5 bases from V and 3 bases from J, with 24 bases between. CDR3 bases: TGCGCCAGCAGACTTCCAAAACCCCCAAGGGGCTTCAATCAGCCCCAGCATTTT. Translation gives CASRLPKPPRGFNQPQHF. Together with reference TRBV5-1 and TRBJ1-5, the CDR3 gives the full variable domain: KAGVTQTPRYLIKTRGQQVTLSCSPISGHRSVSWYQQTPGQGLQFLFEYFSETQRNKGNFPGRFSGRQFSNSRSEMNVSTLELGDSALYLCASRLPKPPRGFNQPQHFGDGTRLSIL.

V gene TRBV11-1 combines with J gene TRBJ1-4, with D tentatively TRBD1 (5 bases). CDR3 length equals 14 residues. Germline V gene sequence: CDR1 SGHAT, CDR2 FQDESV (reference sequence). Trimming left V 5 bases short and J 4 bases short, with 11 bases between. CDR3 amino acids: CASSPDTLNEKLFF. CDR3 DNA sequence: TGTGCCAGCAGCCCGGACACCCTTAATGAAAAACTGTTTTTT.

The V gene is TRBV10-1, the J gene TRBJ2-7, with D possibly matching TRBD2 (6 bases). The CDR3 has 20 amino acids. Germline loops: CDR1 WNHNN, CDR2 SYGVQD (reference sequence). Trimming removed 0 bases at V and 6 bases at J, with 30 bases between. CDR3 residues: CASSESRAGRRGKGVAEQYF. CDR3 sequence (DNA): TGCGCCAGCAGTGAGTCGAGGGCAGGGAGGAGAGGAAAAGGGGTAGCCGAGCAGTACTTC.